This T cell receptor (beta chain) was sequenced in a study of molecular identifiers for immune sequencing clone quantification. General study results and limits: Spike-in Jurkat TCR RNA from a single cell reportedly registered among about 1 million naive cells. In naive cells, under 1% of molecules belonged to clones above 20 RNA copies, against over 97% in effector cells.

The CDR3 is made up of 14 amino acids. CDR1 is SEHNR, CDR2 FQNEAQ, per germline (reference sequence). V shed 4 bases and J shed 6 bases, with 13 bases lying between them. Previously described methods and listed TCR primers were employed for the bulk TCR libraries. One entry per CDR3 protein results from TCRdb running MiXCR on the PCR reads. The sample includes 350,000 or so distinct CDR3 sequences, about a fifth of them seen just once. In this sample, this clonotype turned up many times. The target antigen is unknown. The chain links TRBV7-9 to TRBJ1-5, with D tentatively TRBD1 (5 bases). Source material: naive CD8+ T cells from blood, with Jurkat cell RNA spiked in. The sample's subset: FACS-sorted CD8+CD4-CCR7+CD45RA+ naive T cells. The TCR sequence derives from a human donor in good health. Some libraries in this study had Jurkat cell RNA spiked in. CDR3 region: CASSSTPGIQPQHF. The CDR3 nucleotides are TGTGCCAGCAGCTCTACCCCAGGGATTCAGCCCCAGCATTTT.